One sample yielded the 27 T cell receptor beta chains listed below, sequenced in a study of T-cell memory formation after mild COVID-19. TCRdb used MiXCR to reprocess the 5' RACE reads, holding one entry per CDR3 protein. The sample lists about 410,000 distinct CDR3 sequences; roughly 18% were seen once. The sequencing input was PBMCs or a T cell subset sorted from them (not recorded which). The receptors come from a man younger than 35 who had mild COVID-19 (a few samples of this study predate the infection). Cell type and time point are not known.

The V and J genes are TRBV5-1 and TRBJ1-2; TRBD1 aligns across 11 bases. CDR3 size: 16 residues. Looked up from germline, CDR1 is SGHRS and CDR2 is YFSETQ. After removal of 4 bases from V and 5 bases from J, the junction contained 10 bases not matched to a gene. The CDR3 spells CASSQDRGRHLYGYTF. CDR3 DNA sequence: TGCGCCAGCAGCCAGGACAGGGGGCGACATTTGTATGGCTACACCTTC. Full variable domain (remainder filled in from reference TRBV5-1 and TRBJ1-2): KAGVTQTPRYLIKTRGQQVTLSCSPISGHRSVSWYQQTPGQGLQFLFEYFSETQRNKGNFPGRFSGRQFSNSRSEMNVSTLELGDSALYLCASSQDRGRHLYGYTFGSGTRLTVV.

This clonotype has at least ten counts. This chain links TRBV5-5 with TRBJ1-1; D remains unclear. Trimming shortened V by 2 bases and J by 3 bases, and 5 bases separated the two germline ends. The CDR3 consists of 12 residues. Germline CDR1 SGHKS, CDR2 YYEKEE (reference sequence). This chain's CDR3 is CASSFEDTEAFF. In DNA, the CDR3 is TGTGCCAGCAGCTTTGAGGACACTGAAGCTTTCTTT.

This clonotype was detected a few times. The chain has TRBV10-1 and TRBJ2-3; D is possibly TRBD2 (6 bases). Trimming took 4 bases from V and 1 from J, leaving 9 bases between them. Germline V gene data show CDR1 as WNHNN and CDR2 as SYGVQD (reference sequence). This CDR3 contains 14 residues. CDR3 in DNA: TGCGCCAGCAGTGGACAGCGGGGCACAGATACGCAGTATTTT. It yields the protein CASSGQRGTDTQYF.

The V and J genes are TRBV4-2 and TRBJ2-3; TRBD2 agrees at 12 bases. The CDR3 has 18 residues. From germline, CDR1 is LGHNA and CDR2 YNFKEQ. V shed 5 bases, J shed 0 bases, and the junction held 9 bases outside the gene matches. In DNA form, the CDR3 reads TGTGCCAGCAGCGCTACTAGCGGGGGGAACCCTAGCACAGATACGCAGTATTTT. It specifies CASSATSGGNPSTDTQYF.

Remarks on this clonotype: An end of the junction does not agree with germline; a read error may underlie this. The J gene is TRBJ1-2, the V gene TRBV9; D is ambiguous. Germline V CDR1 and CDR2: SGDLS, YYNGEE. The CDR3 spans 15 residues. CDR3 in DNA: TGTGCCAGCAGCGTAGAAACCAGTAGGCTTTATGGCTACACATTC. This gives the protein CASSVETSRLYGYTF.

The chain employs TRBV9 and TRBJ1-2; D is ambiguous. The CDR3 is 13 amino acids. Germline CDR1 reads SGDLS; CDR2 reads YYNGEE. V was pared by 0 bases and J by 3 bases, with 6 bases between. The CDR3 sequence: CASSVESDYGYTF. The DNA of the CDR3 is TGTGCCAGCAGCGTAGAGTCAGACTATGGCTACACCTTC. The full variable domain, rest sourced from reference TRBV9 and TRBJ1-2, is DSGVTQTPKHLITATGQRVTLRCSPRSGDLSVYWYQQSLDQGLQFLIQYYNGEERAKGNILERFSAQQFPDLHSELNLSSLELGDSALYFCASSVESDYGYTFGSGTRLTVV.

This clonotype occurred a few times. J is TRBJ1-5 and V is TRBV6-6; D unclear. The V gene's germline CDR1 is MNHNY and CDR2 SVGAGI (reference sequence). This CDR3 contains 14 residues. V lost 0 bases and J 11 bases, leaving 14 bases between the germline ends. The chain's CDR3 is CASSYSGFRSAQHF. The CDR3, as DNA: TGTGCCAGCAGTTACTCAGGGTTTCGCTCGGCCCAGCATTTT.

This clonotype was recorded a few times. The chain links TRBV5-1 to TRBJ2-1, with 9 bases lining up with TRBD2. CDR1 is SGHRS and CDR2 is YFSETQ in the germline V gene. J gave up 2 bases and V 5 bases, and 2 bases lay outside the gene matches. The CDR3 consists of 14 residues. In DNA, the CDR3 is TGCGCCAGCAGGTGGACTAGCGCCTACAATGAGCAGTTCTTC. As protein: CASRWTSAYNEQFF.

The chain recombines TRBV12-3 or TRBV12-4 with TRBJ1-1; tentative D call: TRBD1 (5 bases). Between the trimmed V and J ends, which lost 6 bases and 10 bases, there was a span of 15 bases. The CDR3 is made up of 12 amino acids. For the CDR3, the DNA is TGTGCCAGCAGCCAACAGGCGGCTCTAGCTTTCTTT. This translates into CASSQQAALAFF.

This clonotype turned up a few times. The chain uses TRBV6-1 and TRBJ2-5; weak D call: TRBD2 (6 bases). CDR1 and CDR2 from the germline V gene are MNHNS and SASEGT. The CDR3 consists of 14 residues. Trimming stripped 4 bases from V and 7 bases from J, with 16 bases between. The CDR3 DNA sequence: TGTGCCAGCAGTGCCTTGGGGCGGGGAGTGACCCAGTACTTC. It encodes CASSALGRGVTQYF.

In this sample, this clonotype turned up a few times. The chain combines TRBV3-1 with TRBJ2-5; D remains unclear. V lost 0 bases, J lost 7 bases, and 18 bases lay in between. Germline V lookup: CDR1 LGHDT, CDR2 YNNKEL (reference sequence). This CDR3 has 16 amino acids. In nucleotides, the CDR3 is TGTGCCAGCAGCCAAGAGGAAATGGCCGTGGTCGGGACCCAGTACTTC. Protein sequence: CASSQEEMAVVGTQYF.

This chain uses TRBV2 with TRBJ2-1; unclear D gene. The germline V and J ends were trimmed by 3 bases and 0 bases, with 9 bases remaining between them. The CDR3 covers 15 residues. Germline V gene data show CDR1 as SNHLY and CDR2 as FYNNEI. The CDR3 DNA reads TGTGCCAGCAGTGACGGCACAAGCTCCTACAATGAGCAGTTCTTC. This gives the protein CASSDGTSSYNEQFF.

The chain recombines TRBV7-9 with TRBJ1-6; 7 bases map to TRBD1. J lost 9 bases, V lost 5 bases, and 10 bases had no gene match. Germline V gene sequence: CDR1 SEHNR, CDR2 FQNEAQ (reference sequence). The CDR3 totals 15 residues. The chain's CDR3 is CASSLDRVMTSPLHF. CDR3 sequence (DNA): TGTGCCAGCAGCCTAGACAGGGTGATGACTTCACCCCTCCACTTT.

This clonotype was seen more than once but under ten times. V and J are TRBV7-2 and TRBJ2-3, with TRBD2 matching 7 bases. The germline CDR1 and CDR2 sequences are SGHTA and FQGNSA. The CDR3 sequence is 14 residues long. V lost 5 bases and J lost 7; bases outside the gene matches: 9. CDR3 in DNA: TGTGCCAGCAGCCCCTCGCGGGGGAAACATACGCAGTATTTT. Translated, it gives CASSPSRGKHTQYF.

This chain uses TRBV27 with TRBJ1-6; TRBD1 might be the D (5 bases). Looked up from germline, CDR1 is MNHEY and CDR2 is SMNVEV (reference sequence). There are 14 residues in the CDR3. The V and J ends lost 2 bases and 10 bases respectively, with 12 bases between them. The CDR3 here is CASSLTGLDSPLHF. The CDR3 DNA reads TGTGCCAGCAGTTTAACAGGATTGGACTCACCCCTCCACTTT.

This clonotype was recorded many times. This sequence joins TRBV27 and TRBJ2-1; TRBD2 agrees at 12 bases. After removal of 5 bases from V and 14 bases from J, the junction contained 7 bases not matched to a gene. This CDR3 comprises 13 residues. From germline, CDR1 is MNHEY and CDR2 SMNVEV (reference sequence). The CDR3 sequence: CASSPRTSGVEFF. DNA for the CDR3: TGTGCCAGCAGTCCACGGACTAGCGGGGTAGAGTTCTTC.

The CDR3 loop reads CASSHNRGRTDTQYF. Written as DNA, the CDR3 is TGTGCCAGCAGCCATAACAGGGGGCGAACAGATACGCAGTATTTT. V usage is TRBV6-2 or TRBV6-3 and J usage is TRBJ2-3, with TRBD1 matching over 9 bases. V trimming: 6 bases; J trimming: 3 bases; junction bases outside the gene matches: 7. This CDR3 has 15 residues. CDR1 MNHEY and CDR2 SVGEGT come from the germline V gene.

The CDR3 sequence is CASSLFHPAGSSTDTQYF. The CDR3 DNA follows: TGTGCCAGCAGCTTATTCCACCCTGCGGGATCTAGCACAGATACGCAGTATTTT. This chain joins TRBV7-3 and TRBJ2-3, with a weak D call TRBD2 (6 bases). Between the trimmed V and J ends, which lost 2 bases and 0 bases, there was a span of 18 bases. This CDR3 region has 18 residues. Germline V gene data show CDR1 as SGHTA and CDR2 as FQGTGA.

The rearrangement uses TRBV9 and TRBJ2-3; no reliable D call. This CDR3 is 14 amino acids long. Trimming cost V 0 bases and J 4 bases, with 9 bases left between them. Germline lookup yields CDR1 SGDLS and CDR2 YYNGEE. The CDR3 DNA sequence: TGTGCCAGCAGCGTAGTCGGTAGGGCAGATACGCAGTATTTT. Translation gives CASSVVGRADTQYF.

This clonotype has only a few counts. The V call is TRBV12-3 or TRBV12-4, the J call TRBJ2-2, with D perhaps matching TRBD1 (5 bases). This CDR3 is built from 14 residues. V was clipped by 7 bases and J by 0 bases, with 9 bases between them. The CDR3 region is CASIDRTNTGELFF. The CDR3 nucleotides read TGTGCCAGCATTGACAGAACGAACACCGGGGAGCTGTTTTTT.

Notes on this clonotype: An end of the junction does not agree with germline; a read error may underlie this. V usage is TRBV2 and J usage is TRBJ2-2; 8 bases map to TRBD1. Germline values: CDR1 SNHLY, CDR2 FYNNEI. The CDR3 is 14 amino acids. CDR3 DNA: TGTGCCAGCATTGAAGACAGGGGCACCGGGGAGCTGTTTTTT. Translation gives CASIEDRGTGELFF. Full variable domain (missing parts from reference TRBV2 and TRBJ2-2): EPEVTQTPSHQVTQMGQEVILRCVPISNHLYFYWYRQILGQKVEFLVSFYNNEISEKSEIFDDQFSVERPDGSNFTLKIRSTKLEDSAMYFCASIEDRGTGELFFGEGSRLTVL.

With respect to this clonotype: At one boundary the junction diverges from the germline segment, which might be a read error. The chain joins TRBV6-5 to TRBJ2-3; D is uncertain. Germline V gene data show CDR1 as MNHEY and CDR2 as SVGAGI. The CDR3 totals 14 residues. CDR3 loop: CAGSYSLSTDTQYF. In DNA form, the CDR3 reads TGTGCCGGCAGTTACTCTCTTAGCACAGATACGCAGTATTTT.

This clonotype has more than one count but fewer than ten. This chain uses TRBV29-1 with TRBJ2-3, with D tentatively TRBD1 (6 bases). CDR3 length: 12 amino acids. The V end lost 7 bases, the J end lost 4 bases, and 12 bases lay between the germline ends. Germline CDR1 and CDR2: SQVTM and ANQGSEA. CDR3 sequence (DNA): TGCAGCGGCAGCAGGGGCCCAGATACGCAGTATTTT. Protein sequence: CSGSRGPDTQYF.

This clonotype appeared many times. V usage is TRBV7-9 and J usage is TRBJ2-1; D unresolved. Germline V CDR1 and CDR2: SEHNR, FQNEAQ (reference sequence). V lost 8 bases, J lost 8 bases, and 13 bases lay in between. The length of the CDR3 is 12 residues. The DNA for the CDR3 is TGTGCCAGCCGTTCAGGAGTCCATGAGCAGTTCTTC. It encodes CASRSGVHEQFF.

The CDR3 DNA sequence: TGTGCCAGCAGCCAGGGCAGACAGGGTAACACCGGGGAGCTGTTTTTT. Its translation is CASSQGRQGNTGELFF. The genes are TRBV4-2 and TRBJ2-2; 7 bases match TRBD1. The CDR3 spans 16 residues. Trimming took 3 bases from V and 2 from J; bases not matched to a gene: 6. Germline CDR1 reads LGHNA; CDR2 reads YNFKEQ.

The chain carries TRBV29-1 and TRBJ1-2, with D hard to call. The CDR3 extends over 12 amino acids. Per germline, CDR1 SQVTM and CDR2 ANQGSEA. Trimming removed 2 bases from V and 4 bases from J, with 8 bases in between. The CDR3 is CSVESGVYGYTF. The DNA of the CDR3 is TGCAGCGTTGAATCGGGAGTCTATGGCTACACCTTC.

This clonotype was picked up many times. The rearrangement links TRBV5-1 to TRBJ2-7, with 7 bases identical to TRBD2. CDR1 SGHRS and CDR2 YFSETQ come from the germline V gene. The ends lost 2 bases at V and 4 bases at J; junction bases unmatched: 6. The CDR3 extends over 14 amino acids. CDR3 sequence: CASSFIPGGYEQYF. In nucleotides, the CDR3 is TGCGCCAGCAGCTTCATACCCGGGGGGTACGAGCAGTACTTC.